The source of this T cell receptor beta chain is a study of human T cells and chemical hapten exposure. Concerning this clonotype: As yet, its antigen is unknown.

Time point reported: patch test 1, 2 weeks after DPC sensitization. Noted treatment: therapeutic diphenylcyclopropenone sensitization with weekly scalp DPC. Each CDR3 protein is one row after TCRdb ran MiXCR on the RACE reads. The sample has around 300,000 distinct CDR3 sequences, approximately 6.9% seen once. This CDR3 is built from 15 residues. The ends were cut back, 0 bases at V and 4 bases at J, with 11 bases in the middle. Germline CDR1 SGHNT, CDR2 YYREEE (reference sequence). Study outcomes and limitations: DPC sensitization produced no change in TCRs with frequency above 1 in 1000.

This sequence was found in a woman between 18 and 29 years old with alopecia areata. Some clones in this sample may be carry-over from other donors' samples. Source: whole blood, taken in connection with sensitization to the hapten diphenylcyclopropenone (DPC). The chain employs TRBV5-4 and TRBJ2-1, with D hard to call. CDR3 residues: CASSLDQTEYNEQFF. DNA for the CDR3: TGTGCCAGCAGCTTGGATCAGACCGAATACAATGAGCAGTTCTTC.